A selection of T cell receptor beta chains follows, all from one sample in a study of STAT3 mutations in large granular lymphocyte leukemia. The table came from immunoSEQ multiplex PCR; TCRdb's copy has only in-frame clones and leaves some out. The data contain 9,500 to 13,000 clones, approximately 50% of them singletons. The sample comprised peripheral blood mononuclear cells. The receptors derive from a boy between 10 and 17 years old with T-cell large granular lymphocyte leukemia. Some clones in this sample may be carry-over from other donors' samples. The CDR3 runs from the conserved cysteine through the conserved F or W. Fields, in order: V gene, J gene, CDR3 length, CDR3 protein.

V gene: TRBV7-9; J gene: TRBJ2-3; CDR3 length: 17; CDR3 protein: CASSLQTSGGGTDTQYF
V gene: TRBV4-2; J gene: TRBJ2-7; CDR3 length: 16; CDR3 protein: CASSQASGTIPYEQYF
V gene: TRBV25-1; J gene: TRBJ2-5; CDR3 length: 15; CDR3 protein: CASSDLQGIGETQYF
V gene: TRBV13; J gene: TRBJ2-7; CDR3 length: 16; CDR3 protein: CASSGPGQGFPYEQYF
V gene: TRBV6-1; J gene: TRBJ2-3; CDR3 length: 17; CDR3 protein: CASSEAPPSGSADTQYF
V gene: TRBV18; J gene: TRBJ2-1; CDR3 length: 16; CDR3 protein: CASSPKGGIGDNEQFF
V gene: TRBV25-1; J gene: TRBJ2-7; CDR3 length: 16; CDR3 protein: CASSEWDSASFYEQYF
V gene: TRBV5-5; J gene: TRBJ1-6; CDR3 length: 12; CDR3 protein: CASSWGDSPLHF
V gene: TRBV5-1; J gene: TRBJ2-5; CDR3 length: 16; CDR3 protein: CASDRTSGRARETQYF
V gene: TRBV11-2; J gene: TRBJ1-6; CDR3 length: 17; CDR3 protein: CASSLDGRSSYNSPLHF
V gene: TRBV29-1; J gene: TRBJ1-2; CDR3 length: 15; CDR3 protein: CATTRNRGRGDGYTF
V gene: TRBV27; J gene: TRBJ2-5; CDR3 length: 11; CDR3 protein: CATGGGETQYF
V gene: TRBV29-1; J gene: TRBJ1-2; CDR3 length: 12; CDR3 protein: CSSIDDIYGYTF
V gene: TRBV7-9; J gene: TRBJ2-5; CDR3 length: 16; CDR3 protein: CASSLAAGGVQETQYF
V gene: TRBV30; J gene: TRBJ1-1; CDR3 length: 12; CDR3 protein: CAWARGAAEAFF
V gene: TRBV5-1; J gene: TRBJ1-1; CDR3 length: 16; CDR3 protein: CASSLVGPNGKTEAFF
V gene: TRBV7-8; J gene: TRBJ2-7; CDR3 length: 13; CDR3 protein: CASSQQARAEQYF
V gene: TRBV6-1; J gene: TRBJ2-6; CDR3 length: 17; CDR3 protein: CASSGQGLLSGANVLTF
V gene: TRBV5-1; J gene: TRBJ1-6; CDR3 length: 15; CDR3 protein: CASSQGPPPDSPLHF
V gene: TRBV27; J gene: TRBJ2-1; CDR3 length: 16; CDR3 protein: CASSLTGTASYNEQFF
V gene: TRBV5-1; J gene: TRBJ1-6; CDR3 length: 14; CDR3 protein: CASSEGRESSPLHF
V gene: TRBV19; J gene: TRBJ2-2; CDR3 length: 16; CDR3 protein: CASSIAGTRTTGELFF
V gene: TRBV6-1; J gene: TRBJ2-4; CDR3 length: 15; CDR3 protein: CASGEGGRAKNIQYF
V gene: TRBV9; J gene: TRBJ2-5; CDR3 length: 16; CDR3 protein: CASSETSQTYQETQYF
V gene: TRBV6-1; J gene: TRBJ1-5; CDR3 length: 15; CDR3 protein: CASRILVNSNQPQHF
V gene: TRBV5-6; J gene: TRBJ2-3; CDR3 length: 14; CDR3 protein: CASSVSGSTDTQYF
V gene: TRBV7-2; J gene: TRBJ1-2; CDR3 length: 13; CDR3 protein: CASSLGTGYGYTF
V gene: TRBV18; J gene: TRBJ1-5; CDR3 length: 15; CDR3 protein: CASSPPGQGGQPQHF
V gene: TRBV30; J gene: TRBJ1-5; CDR3 length: 14; CDR3 protein: CAWGATGSNQPQHF
V gene: TRBV30; J gene: TRBJ1-4; CDR3 length: 14; CDR3 protein: CAWSVVGNDEKLFF
V gene: TRBV28; J gene: TRBJ2-7; CDR3 length: 16; CDR3 protein: CASSLGSTSGSYEQYF
V gene: TRBV15; J gene: TRBJ2-7; CDR3 length: 13; CDR3 protein: CATRGASSYEQYF
V gene: TRBV25-1; J gene: TRBJ2-5; CDR3 length: 15; CDR3 protein: CASSEWRAGKETQYF
V gene: TRBV28; J gene: TRBJ2-5; CDR3 length: 14; CDR3 protein: CASSSWTWGLPQYF
V gene: TRBV29-1; J gene: TRBJ1-3; CDR3 length: 13; CDR3 protein: CSVGTMGGNTIYF
V gene: TRBV7-9; J gene: TRBJ1-2; CDR3 length: 15; CDR3 protein: CASSPGTGALYGYTF
V gene: TRBV5-1; J gene: TRBJ1-6; CDR3 length: 14; CDR3 protein: CASSSTDTNSPLHF
V gene: TRBV7-9; J gene: TRBJ2-7; CDR3 length: 13; CDR3 protein: CASSTTSPYEQYF
V gene: TRBV5-1; J gene: TRBJ2-1; CDR3 length: 15; CDR3 protein: CASSLGASQDNEQFF
V gene: TRBV10-3; J gene: TRBJ1-2; CDR3 length: 12; CDR3 protein: CAISEDYYGYTF
V gene: TRBV5-1; J gene: TRBJ1-6; CDR3 length: 14; CDR3 protein: CASSWDSYNSPLHF
V gene: TRBV25-1; J gene: TRBJ1-6; CDR3 length: 15; CDR3 protein: CASSPGGRESSPLHF
V gene: TRBV30; J gene: .; CDR3 length: 11; CDR3 protein: CAWGSSYEQYF
V gene: TRBV30; J gene: TRBJ1-1; CDR3 length: 12; CDR3 protein: CALLRDGTEAFF
V gene: TRBV5-6; J gene: TRBJ1-2; CDR3 length: 14; CDR3 protein: CASSLVAENYGYTF
V gene: TRBV12-5; J gene: TRBJ1-1; CDR3 length: 13; CDR3 protein: CASGLERATEAFF
V gene: TRBV7-9; J gene: TRBJ2-5; CDR3 length: 13; CDR3 protein: CASTSEGDETQYF
V gene: TRBV13; J gene: TRBJ2-7; CDR3 length: 14; CDR3 protein: CASSPSDREHEQYF
V gene: TRBV15; J gene: TRBJ2-7; CDR3 length: 14; CDR3 protein: CATSRDRSAYEQYF